These 18 T cell receptor beta chains came from one sample sequenced in a study of Tregs in tolerant kidney transplant recipients. TCRdb's copy holds only in-frame clones and misses some; the assay was immunoSEQ multiplex PCR. In the table there are some 250,000 clones, 84% of which are singletons. The material sequenced was CD4+ T cells from blood. These receptors originate from a human donor in good health.

The gene calls are TRBV6-6 and TRBJ1-2, with TRBD1 matching 7 bases. The V gene's germline CDR1 is MNHNY and CDR2 SVGAGI (reference sequence). The CDR3 spans 12 residues. The J segment lost 7 bases and the V segment lost 6 bases, leaving 5 bases of the junction unmatched. The CDR3 DNA reads as TGTGCCAGCAGCAGGGGGGCGGCTGGCTACACCTTC. This translates into CASSRGAAGYTF.

V is TRBV5-1 and J is TRBJ2-5, with D perhaps matching TRBD2 (6 bases). The J call is doubtful: the DNA matches TRBJ2-7 better. The CDR3 has 15 residues. Germline V gene data show CDR1 as SGHRS and CDR2 as YFSETQ. CDR3 DNA sequence: TGCGCCAGCAGCTTTAGAACGGGGGAGACCTACGAGCAGTACTTC. Translated, it gives CASSFRTGETYEQYF.

The chain uses TRBV29-1 and TRBJ2-7; 9 positions agree with TRBD2. The germline gives CDR1 SQVTM, CDR2 ANQGSEA. The CDR3 is 12 amino acids. V shed 6 bases and J 3 bases; nucleotides not matched to a gene: 3. The DNA for the CDR3 is TGCAGCGTGGGCGGGGGGGGCTACGAGCAGTACTTC. Encoded protein: CSVGGGGYEQYF.

This sequence joins TRBV7-9 and TRBJ1-1, with D possibly being TRBD1 (5 bases). The V and J ends lost 7 bases and 1 base respectively, with 16 bases between them. This CDR3 comprises 15 residues. Germline values: CDR1 SEHNR, CDR2 FQNEAQ (reference sequence). The CDR3 region is CASTNQITGNTEAFF. CDR3 in DNA: TGTGCCAGCACCAACCAAATCACAGGGAACACTGAAGCTTTCTTT.

The chain recombines TRBV5-1 with TRBJ2-5, with D perhaps matching TRBD1 (5 bases). Trimming took off 2 bases at V and 4 bases at J, with 12 bases between the two ends. Germline V gene data show CDR1 as SGHRS and CDR2 as YFSETQ. The CDR3 sequence is 14 residues long. The CDR3 sequence: CASSLDSNRETQYF. Here the CDR3 DNA reads TGCGCCAGCAGCTTAGACAGTAATCGAGAGACCCAGTACTTC.

The chain combines TRBV7-2 with TRBJ1-1, with D unresolved. This CDR3 is 13 amino acids long. Looked up from germline, CDR1 is SGHTA and CDR2 is FQGNSA. V was shortened by 2 bases and J by 1 base, with 5 bases between the two germline ends. The CDR3 loop reads CASSLSGNTEAFF. CDR3 nucleotides: TGTGCCAGCAGCTTATCGGGGAACACTGAAGCTTTCTTT.

The rearrangement uses TRBV7-6 and TRBJ2-7, with a tentative D call TRBD1 (6 bases). V was shortened by 5 bases and J by 1 base, with 12 bases between the two germline ends. Germline CDR1 and CDR2: SGHVS and FNYEAQ. The CDR3 is made up of 14 amino acids. This CDR3 is CASSQGQKSYEQYF. CDR3 coding DNA: TGTGCCAGCAGCCAGGGGCAGAAATCCTACGAGCAGTACTTC.

This clone was seen a single time. The chain is built from TRBV6-5 and TRBJ1-5; D is ambiguous. Trimming took off 2 bases at V and 6 bases at J, with 8 bases between the two ends. Germline CDR1 reads MNHEY; CDR2 reads SVGAGI. CDR3 length: 13 amino acids. Here the CDR3 reads CASSYVLGQPQHF. The CDR3 nucleotides are TGTGCCAGCAGTTACGTATTGGGTCAGCCCCAGCATTTT.

The rearrangement uses TRBV5-8 and TRBJ1-6; D gene unclear. Germline CDR1 is SGHTS and CDR2 is YDEGEE. CDR3 length: 16 amino acids. Trimming removed 0 bases at V and 0 bases at J, with 7 bases between. Written as DNA, the CDR3 is TGTGCCAGCAGCTTGGGAACCCACTCCTATAATTCACCCCTCCACTTT. Translated, it gives CASSLGTHSYNSPLHF.

The J gene is TRBJ2-6, the V gene TRBV19; 7 bases fit TRBD1. This CDR3 contains 15 residues. Germline trimming cut 4 bases from V and 3 bases from J; bases unmatched to any gene: 3. Looked up from germline, CDR1 is LNHDA and CDR2 is SQIVND (reference sequence). Written as DNA, the CDR3 is TGTGCCAGTAGTACGACAGGGAATGGGGCCAACGTCCTGACTTTC. Encoded protein: CASSTTGNGANVLTF.

The V gene is TRBV29-1, the J gene TRBJ1-1; D gene unclear. Germline V gives CDR1 SQVTM, CDR2 ANQGSEA. The CDR3 covers 14 residues. The V gene lost 3 bases and the J gene lost 1 base, with 12 bases spanning the gap. The CDR3 loop reads CSVDGRTQNTEAFF. The CDR3 region has the DNA TGCAGCGTTGACGGCCGAACTCAGAACACTGAAGCTTTCTTT.

The V gene is TRBV18, the J gene TRBJ1-1, with D possibly TRBD1 on 5 matching bases. The V gene's germline CDR1 is KGHSH and CDR2 LQKENI. The CDR3 covers 14 residues. V lost 5 bases, J lost 1 base, and 11 bases lay in between. In DNA form, the CDR3 reads TGTGCCAGCTCAGCGGGGCATGGGAACACTGAAGCTTTCTTT. Protein: CASSAGHGNTEAFF.

The chain combines TRBV25-1 with TRBJ2-1; 10 bases line up with TRBD2. Germline V gives CDR1 MGHDK, CDR2 SYGVNS. The ends lost 11 bases at V and 6 bases at J; junction bases unmatched: 16. The CDR3 is 16 residues long. The CDR3 bases are TGTGCCGGTTTTGAGGATAGCGGGAGGAAGTGCAATGAGCAGTTCTTC. Its translation: CAGFEDSGRKCNEQFF.

The V gene is TRBV10-1, the J gene TRBJ1-5; D uncertain. The V end was cut by 3 bases, the J end by 2 bases, with 5 bases between. CDR3 length: 13 amino acids. Germline V CDR1 and CDR2: WNHNN, SYGVQD (reference sequence). The DNA of the CDR3 is TGCGCCAGCAGTGATGACGGCAATCAGCCCCAGCATTTT. It translates to CASSDDGNQPQHF.

This clone was observed a few times. This rearrangement joins TRBV6-5 to TRBJ2-1; D gene unclear. This CDR3 contains 11 residues. V lost 1 base and J 6 bases, leaving 1 base between the germline ends. CDR1 and CDR2 (germline): MNHEY, SVGAGI. The CDR3 DNA reads as TGTGCCAGCAGTTACTTCAATGAGCAGTTCTTC. It yields the protein CASSYFNEQFF.

The rearrangement links TRBV6-1 to TRBJ2-7; no definite D call. V was trimmed by 7 bases and J by 0 bases, leaving 16 bases between them. CDR1 and CDR2 from the germline V gene are MNHNS and SASEGT. The CDR3 is 15 residues long. In nucleotides, the CDR3 is TGTGCCAGCAAGCTAGGGCAGGTGAGCTCCTACGAGCAGTACTTC. Residues: CASKLGQVSSYEQYF.

The J gene is TRBJ1-3, the V gene TRBV10-1, with a tentative D call TRBD1 (5 bases). The CDR3 has 13 residues. V dropped 10 bases and J dropped 2 bases, with 12 bases sitting between them. Germline loops: CDR1 WNHNN, CDR2 SYGVQD (reference sequence). CDR3 nucleotides: TGCGCCAACATGTCGGGGGCTGGAAACACCATATATTTT. Protein product: CANMSGAGNTIYF.

The V gene is TRBV5-1, the J gene TRBJ2-5; 7 nucleotides line up with TRBD2. The V and J ends lost 2 bases and 4 bases, in that order; junction bases with no gene match: 11. The CDR3 is 16 residues long. Per germline, CDR1 SGHRS and CDR2 YFSETQ. The CDR3 reads CASSFTGLKGTETQYF. The CDR3 bases are TGCGCCAGCAGCTTTACGGGACTAAAGGGAACAGAGACCCAGTACTTC. The whole variable domain, filled in from reference TRBV5-1 and TRBJ2-5, reads KAGVTQTPRYLIKTRGQQVTLSCSPISGHRSVSWYQQTPGQGLQFLFEYFSETQRNKGNFPGRFSGRQFSNSRSEMNVSTLELGDSALYLCASSFTGLKGTETQYFGPGTRLLVL.